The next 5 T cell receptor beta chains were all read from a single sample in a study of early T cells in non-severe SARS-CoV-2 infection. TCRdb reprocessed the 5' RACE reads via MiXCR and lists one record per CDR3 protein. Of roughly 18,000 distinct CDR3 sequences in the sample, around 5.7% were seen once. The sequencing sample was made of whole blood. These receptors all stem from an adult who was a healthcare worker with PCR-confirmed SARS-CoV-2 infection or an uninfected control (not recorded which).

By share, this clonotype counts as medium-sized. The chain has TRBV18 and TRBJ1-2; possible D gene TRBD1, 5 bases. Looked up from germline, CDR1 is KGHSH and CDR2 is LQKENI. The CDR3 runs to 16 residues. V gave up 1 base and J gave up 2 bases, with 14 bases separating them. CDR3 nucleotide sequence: TGTGCCAGCTCACCACTACAGAGCGGGGGAAACTATGGCTACACCTTC. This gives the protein CASSPLQSGGNYGYTF.

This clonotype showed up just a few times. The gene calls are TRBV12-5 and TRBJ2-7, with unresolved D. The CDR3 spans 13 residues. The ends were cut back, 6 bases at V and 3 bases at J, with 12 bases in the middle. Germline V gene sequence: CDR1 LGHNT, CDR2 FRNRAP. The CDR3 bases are TGTGCTAGTGGCCCGAGAAGGCACTACGAGCAGTACTTC. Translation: CASGPRRHYEQYF.

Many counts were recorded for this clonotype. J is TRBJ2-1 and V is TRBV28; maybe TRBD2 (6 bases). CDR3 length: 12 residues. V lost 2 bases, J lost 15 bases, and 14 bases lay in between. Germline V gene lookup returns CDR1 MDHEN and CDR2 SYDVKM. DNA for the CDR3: TGTGCCAGCAGTTTAAGAGACCGGGACTCGTTCTTC. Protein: CASSLRDRDSFF.

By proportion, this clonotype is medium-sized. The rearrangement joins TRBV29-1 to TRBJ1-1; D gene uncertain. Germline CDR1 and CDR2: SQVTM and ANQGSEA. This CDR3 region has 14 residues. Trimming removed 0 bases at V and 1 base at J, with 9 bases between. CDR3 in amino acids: CSVEDLQRNTEAFF. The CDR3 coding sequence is TGCAGCGTTGAAGATCTTCAGAGGAACACTGAAGCTTTCTTT. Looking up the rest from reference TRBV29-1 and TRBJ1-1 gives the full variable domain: SAVISQKPSRDICQRGTSLTIQCQVDSQVTMMFWYRQQPGQSLTLIATANQGSEATYESGFVIDKFPISRPNLTFSTLTVSNMSPEDSSIYLCSVEDLQRNTEAFFGQGTRLTVV.

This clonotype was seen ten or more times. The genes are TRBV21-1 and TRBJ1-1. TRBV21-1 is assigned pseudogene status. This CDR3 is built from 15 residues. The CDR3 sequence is CASSKGGRPNTEAFF. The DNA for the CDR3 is TGTGCCAGCAGCAAGGGGGGACGGCCGAACACTGAAGCTTTCTTT.